A few counts support the clone carrying this TCR beta chain. Its antigen is as yet unknown. This sample was taken from a study of blood T cells in healthy people across ages. Primed by a sample-barcoded 5' primer and a J-beta primer mix, a second PCR proceeded for about 7 to 11 cycles. MiXCR was run by TCRdb on the 5' RACE reads, yielding one entry per CDR3 protein. The sample carries about a million distinct CDR3 sequences, about two fifths recorded once. The CDR3 has 17 amino acids. Germline assignment: CDR1 LGHNA and CDR2 YSLEER. Deletions cut 0 bases from V and 5 bases from J, with 19 bases between. The study's findings and limits: It was found that TCR beta diversity correlated strongly with the percentage of naive T cells. Diversity figures based on one million T cells were deemed too low. What prevented conclusive comparison of naive and antigen-experienced cells was that PBMCs were unsorted.

The V and J genes are TRBV4-3 and TRBJ1-2; D not resolved. Sequencing input: blood. This receptor was taken from a man between 18 and 29 years old in good health. The CDR3 DNA follows: TGCGCCAGCAGCCAAGATTGGGAGGCAGAGTTTGGTTATGGCTACACCTTC. Its protein is CASSQDWEAEFGYGYTF.